One T cell receptor beta chain is described in this entry. Its antigen is not known. The data originate from a study of T-cell reconstitution after alpha-beta-depleted transplantation in children. V lost 4 bases and J 4 bases, leaving 14 bases between the germline ends. CDR3 length equals 13 residues. Germline-derived CDR1 and CDR2 are DFQATT and SNEGSKA (reference sequence). Preparation of the TCRbeta library involved a method that used unique molecular identifiers. TCRdb called the PCR reads again in MiXCR, with one record for every CDR3 protein. The sample has hundreds of thousands of distinct CDR3 sequences, about 12% seen once. The study, taken as a whole, reports: T cells produced anew were the main source of T-cell counts and diversity one year after transplant. The high TCRbeta diversity at day 60 in some patients came from surviving recipient T cells and thymic progenitors. At around two months after transplant, the alpha-beta T cells were reportedly derived from several hundred expanded clones that came from non-depleted graft cells.

The origin of this receptor is a girl aged 2 to 10 with congenital amegakaryocytic thrombocytopenia, due to receive a stem cell transplant. The sample here was PBMCs, taken before TCRalphabeta/CD19-depleted stem cell transplant. The chain joins TRBV20-1 to TRBJ2-7, with D possibly TRBD1 on 6 matching bases. The CDR3 region has the DNA TGCAGTGCTATCCTCCCAGGGGATTACGAGCAGTACTTC. As protein: CSAILPGDYEQYF.